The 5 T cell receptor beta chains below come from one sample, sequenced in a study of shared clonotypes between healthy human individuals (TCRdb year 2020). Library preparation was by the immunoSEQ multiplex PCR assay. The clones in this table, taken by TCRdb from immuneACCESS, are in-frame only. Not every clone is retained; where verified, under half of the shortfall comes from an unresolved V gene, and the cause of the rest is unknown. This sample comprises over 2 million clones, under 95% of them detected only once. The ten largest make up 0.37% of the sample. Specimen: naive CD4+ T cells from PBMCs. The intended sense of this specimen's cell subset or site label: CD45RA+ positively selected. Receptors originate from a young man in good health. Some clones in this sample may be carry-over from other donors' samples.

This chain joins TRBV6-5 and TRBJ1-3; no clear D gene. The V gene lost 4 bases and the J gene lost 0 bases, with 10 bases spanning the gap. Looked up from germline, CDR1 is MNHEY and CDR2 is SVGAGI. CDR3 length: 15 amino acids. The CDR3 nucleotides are TGTGCCAGCAGTTCACACCCACGCTCTGGAAACACCATATATTTT. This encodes CASSSHPRSGNTIYF.

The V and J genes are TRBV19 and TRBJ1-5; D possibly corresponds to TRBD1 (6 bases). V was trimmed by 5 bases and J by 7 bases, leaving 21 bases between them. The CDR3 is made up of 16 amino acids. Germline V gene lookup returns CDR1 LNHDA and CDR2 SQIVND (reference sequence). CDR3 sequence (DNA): TGTGCCAGTAGTGGAGTGGGGGGCGAAGGATCCCAGCCCCAGCATTTT. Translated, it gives CASSGVGGEGSQPQHF.

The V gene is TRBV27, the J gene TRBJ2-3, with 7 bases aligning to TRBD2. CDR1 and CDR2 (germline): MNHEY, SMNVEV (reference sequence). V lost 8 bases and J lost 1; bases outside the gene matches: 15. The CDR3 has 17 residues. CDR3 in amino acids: CASPHHGREIRTDTQYF. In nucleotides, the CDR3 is TGTGCCAGCCCTCATCATGGGCGGGAGATCCGCACAGATACGCAGTATTTT.

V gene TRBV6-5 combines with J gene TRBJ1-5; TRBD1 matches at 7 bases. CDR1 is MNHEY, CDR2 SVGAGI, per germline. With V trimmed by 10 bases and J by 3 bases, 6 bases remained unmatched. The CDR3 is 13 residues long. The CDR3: CATAGQYNQPQHF. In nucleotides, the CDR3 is TGTGCCACCGCGGGACAGTACAATCAGCCCCAGCATTTT.

Written as DNA, the CDR3 is TGTGCCAGCAGCCCCGGGCAGGGGGAATACGAGCAGTACTTC. Protein product: CASSPGQGEYEQYF. The chain links TRBV7-2 to TRBJ2-7; 7 bases agree with TRBD1. The CDR3 spans 14 residues. Trimming took 5 bases from V and 4 from J; bases not matched to a gene: 8. The germline V gene encodes CDR1 SGHTA and CDR2 FQGNSA.